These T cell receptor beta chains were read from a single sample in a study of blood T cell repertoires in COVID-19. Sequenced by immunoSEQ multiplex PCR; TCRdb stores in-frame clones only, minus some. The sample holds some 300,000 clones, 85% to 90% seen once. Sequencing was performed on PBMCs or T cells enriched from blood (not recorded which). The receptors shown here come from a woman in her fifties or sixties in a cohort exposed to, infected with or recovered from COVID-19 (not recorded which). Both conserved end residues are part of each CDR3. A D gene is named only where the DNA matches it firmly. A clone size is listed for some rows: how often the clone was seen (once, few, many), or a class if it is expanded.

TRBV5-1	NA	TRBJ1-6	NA	CASSLFSRGQRSPLHF	TGCGCCAGCAGCTTGTTCAGCCGTGGACAGCGTTCACCCCTCCACTTT
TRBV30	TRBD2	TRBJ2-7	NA	CAWSAILAGGSYEQYF	TGTGCCTGGAGTGCTATACTAGCGGGCGGCTCCTACGAGCAGTACTTC
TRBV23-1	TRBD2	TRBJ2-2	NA	CASSQIRRFTSGRNTGELFF	TGCGCCAGCAGTCAAATCCGACGCTTTACTAGCGGGAGGAACACCGGGGAGCTGTTTTTT
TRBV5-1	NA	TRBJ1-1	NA	CASSLQDMNTEAFF	TGCGCCAGCAGCTTGCAGGATATGAACACTGAAGCTTTCTTT
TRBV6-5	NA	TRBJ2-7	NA	CASSPNRVGEQYF	TGTGCCAGCAGCCCCAACAGGGTTGGCGAGCAGTACTTC
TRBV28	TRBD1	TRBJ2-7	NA	CASNLGTAHYEQYF	TGTGCCAGCAATTTGGGGACAGCCCACTACGAGCAGTACTTC
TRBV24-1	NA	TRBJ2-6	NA	CATSAGLGANVLTF	TGTGCCACCAGTGCAGGGCTTGGGGCCAACGTCCTGACTTTC
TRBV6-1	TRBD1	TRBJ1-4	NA	CASSDRGRFEKLFF	TGTGCCAGCAGTGACAGGGGGAGGTTTGAAAAACTGTTTTTT
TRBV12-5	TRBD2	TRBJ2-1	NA	CASGLSSGRVDEQFF	TGTGCTAGTGGTCTCTCTAGCGGGAGGGTTGATGAGCAGTTCTTC
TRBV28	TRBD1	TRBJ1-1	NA	CASRLRGVMNTEAFF	TGTGCCAGCAGGCTCAGGGGGGTCATGAACACTGAAGCTTTCTTT
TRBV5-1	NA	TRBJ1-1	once	CASSWGWGNTEAFF	TGCGCCAGCAGCTGGGGCTGGGGGAACACTGAAGCTTTCTTT
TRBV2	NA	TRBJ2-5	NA	CASRPTVQETQYF	TGTGCCAGCAGGCCGACAGTCCAAGAGACCCAGTACTTC
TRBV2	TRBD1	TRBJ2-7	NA	CASSTGGAYEQYF	TGTGCCAGCAGTACAGGGGGAGCCTACGAGCAGTACTTC
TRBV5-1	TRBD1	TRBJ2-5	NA	CASSYGTAHQETQYF	TGCGCCAGCAGCTACGGGACAGCCCATCAAGAGACCCAGTACTTC
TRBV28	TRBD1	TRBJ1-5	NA	CASSKGGEGNQPQHF	TGTGCCAGCAGTAAAGGGGGCGAAGGCAATCAGCCCCAGCATTTT
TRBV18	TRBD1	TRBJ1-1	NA	CASSPGQGAIRATEAFF	TGTGCCAGCTCACCTGGACAGGGGGCGATACGGGCTACGGAAGCTTTCTTT
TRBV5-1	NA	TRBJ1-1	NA	CASSLGGQLNTEAFF	TGCGCCAGCAGCTTAGGGGGTCAGTTGAACACTGAAGCTTTCTTT
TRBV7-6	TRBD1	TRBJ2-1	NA	CASSLGGQTYNEQFF	TGTGCCAGCAGCCTAGGGGGACAGACCTACAATGAGCAGTTCTTC
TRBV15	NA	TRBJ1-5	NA	CATSSLLTTDQPQHF	TGTGCCACCAGCAGTCTACTAACCACGGATCAGCCCCAGCATTTT
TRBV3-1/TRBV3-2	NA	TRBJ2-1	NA	CASTQGGGGRNEQFF	TGTGCCAGCACCCAGGGGGGGGGCGGGAGGAATGAGCAGTTCTTC
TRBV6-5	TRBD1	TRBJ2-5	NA	CASSYQTGVETQYF	TGTGCCAGCAGTTACCAAACAGGGGTTGAGACCCAGTACTTC
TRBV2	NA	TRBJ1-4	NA	CASLRTVATNEKLFF	TGTGCCAGTCTTCGGACAGTTGCAACTAATGAAAAACTGTTTTTT